The clone carrying this TCR beta chain appeared a few times. Its specificity is not known. This sample is drawn from a study of beta chain features in type 1 diabetes. On the study more broadly: Sorted cells examined across all samples numbered 100 million to 140 million. The study's findings and limits: Diminished insertions and augmented deletions at VDJ junctions characterized type 1 diabetes patients. TCRB CDR3s were moderately but significantly shorter in Type 1 diabetes patients in all four CD4+ subsets.

The sequenced template was cDNA made from the entire isolated RNA. TCRdb's table, derived via immunoSEQ multiplex PCR, lists solely in-frame clones and lacks some. The table has 600,000 to 700,000 clones, about an eighth seen once. Germline V CDR1 and CDR2: MNHEY, SVGAGI. The CDR3 totals 15 residues. V dropped 6 bases and J dropped 4; count of bases not matched to a gene: 9. The sample taken for sequencing was naive CD4+ T cells from blood. V gene TRBV6-5 combines with J gene TRBJ2-5; 9 positions match TRBD2. The source of this sequence is a man aged 30 to 45 with type 1 diabetes. The CDR3 loop is CASRRSSGDGETQYF. In nucleotides, the CDR3 is TGTGCCAGCAGAAGATCTAGCGGGGATGGAGAGACCCAGTACTTC.